This T cell receptor (beta chain) was observed in a study of blood T cell repertoires in COVID-19. Study information: Collection of acute and convalescent COVID-19 samples took place in the United States, Italy and Spain. T cells, B-cell-depleted T cells, or PBMCs provided the cDNA or gDNA that served as material.

In the authors' methods: Quantification of nucleated cells was approximated via reference gene primer amplification. Sequencing was performed with immunoSEQ multiplex PCR; in TCRdb, only in-frame clones are kept and a portion is missing. From that table come the V and J calls and clone size; the DNA was used to work out D and trimming. This table has 55,000 to 80,000 clones, about 83% appearing once. The germline V gene has CDR1 MNHEY and CDR2 SVGAGI. This CDR3 region has 15 residues. V lost 2 bases to trimming and J lost 4 bases; unmatched junction nucleotides: 8. The source is a human donor in a cohort sampled during active COVID-19. This chain links TRBV6-5 with TRBJ2-7; 7 bases match TRBD1. What was sequenced was peripheral blood. This CDR3 is CASSYAYKTGYEQYF. The CDR3 DNA reads TGTGCCAGCAGTTACGCCTATAAGACAGGGTACGAGCAGTACTTC.